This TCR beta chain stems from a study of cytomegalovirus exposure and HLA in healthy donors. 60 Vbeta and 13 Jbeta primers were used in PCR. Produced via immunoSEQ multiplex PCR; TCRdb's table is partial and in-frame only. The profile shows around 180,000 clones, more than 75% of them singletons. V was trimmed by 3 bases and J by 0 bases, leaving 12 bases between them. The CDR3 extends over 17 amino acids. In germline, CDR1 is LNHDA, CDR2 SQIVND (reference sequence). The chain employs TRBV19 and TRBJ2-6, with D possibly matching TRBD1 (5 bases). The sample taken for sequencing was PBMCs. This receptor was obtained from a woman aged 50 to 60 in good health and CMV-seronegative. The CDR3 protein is CASSIDSLSSGANVLTF. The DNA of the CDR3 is TGTGCCAGTAGTATTGACAGCCTTAGCTCTGGGGCCAACGTCCTGACTTTC.